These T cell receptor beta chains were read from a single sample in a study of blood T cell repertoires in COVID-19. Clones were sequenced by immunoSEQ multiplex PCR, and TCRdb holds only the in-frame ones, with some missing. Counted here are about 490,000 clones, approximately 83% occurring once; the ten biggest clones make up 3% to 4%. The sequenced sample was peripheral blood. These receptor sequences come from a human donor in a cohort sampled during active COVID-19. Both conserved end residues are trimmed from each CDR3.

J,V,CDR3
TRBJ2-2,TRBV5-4,ASSHSTGENTGELF
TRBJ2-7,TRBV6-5,ASIMSGRNEQY
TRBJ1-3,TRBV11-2,ASSLHAISGNTIY
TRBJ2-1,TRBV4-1,ASDSPGLAHDEQF
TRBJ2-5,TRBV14,ASSQYGTRLAETQY
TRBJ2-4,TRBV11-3,ASSLEGQGLAKNIQY
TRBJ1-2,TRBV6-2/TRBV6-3,ASSQTVTFNYGYT
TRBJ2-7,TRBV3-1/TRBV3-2,ASSQGKQGPYEQY
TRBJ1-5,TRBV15,ATSITGTGFGDQPQH
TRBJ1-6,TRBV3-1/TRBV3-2,ASSQGKNSPLH
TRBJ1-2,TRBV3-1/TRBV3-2,ASSRQVPGGGYT
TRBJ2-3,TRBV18,ASSPPSGRIDTQY
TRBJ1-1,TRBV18,ASSPQGDTEAF
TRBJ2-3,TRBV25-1,ASSDSQVDTQY
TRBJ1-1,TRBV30,AWSVDWGPGNTEAF
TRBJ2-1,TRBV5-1,ASSSGTSGQGREQF
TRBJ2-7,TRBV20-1,SASAGTSGRTAEQY
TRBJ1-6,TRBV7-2,ASSIQVPQGGSPLH
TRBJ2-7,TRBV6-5,ASSRTSKIYEQY
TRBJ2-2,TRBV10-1,ASSDSLPRQGNSGELF
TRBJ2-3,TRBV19,ASSMVTSGSDTQY